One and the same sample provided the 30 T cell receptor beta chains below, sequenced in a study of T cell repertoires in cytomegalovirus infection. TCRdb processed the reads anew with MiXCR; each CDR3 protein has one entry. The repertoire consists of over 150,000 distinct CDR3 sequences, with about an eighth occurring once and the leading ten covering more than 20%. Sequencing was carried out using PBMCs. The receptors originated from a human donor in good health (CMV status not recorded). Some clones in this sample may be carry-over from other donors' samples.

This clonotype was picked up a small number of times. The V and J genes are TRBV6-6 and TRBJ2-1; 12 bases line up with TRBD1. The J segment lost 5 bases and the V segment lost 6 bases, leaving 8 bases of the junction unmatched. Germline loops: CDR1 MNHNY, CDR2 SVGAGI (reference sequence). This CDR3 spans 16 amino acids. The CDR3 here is CASRPTGTGGNNEQFF. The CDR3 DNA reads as TGTGCCAGCAGACCCACCGGGACAGGGGGCAACAATGAGCAGTTCTTC.

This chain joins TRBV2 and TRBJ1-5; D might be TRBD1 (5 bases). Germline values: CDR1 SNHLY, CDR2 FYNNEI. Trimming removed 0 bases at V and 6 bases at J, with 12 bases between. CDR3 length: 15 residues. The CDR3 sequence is CASSEAMGVGQPQHF. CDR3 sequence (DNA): TGTGCCAGCAGTGAAGCTATGGGGGTTGGTCAGCCCCAGCATTTT.

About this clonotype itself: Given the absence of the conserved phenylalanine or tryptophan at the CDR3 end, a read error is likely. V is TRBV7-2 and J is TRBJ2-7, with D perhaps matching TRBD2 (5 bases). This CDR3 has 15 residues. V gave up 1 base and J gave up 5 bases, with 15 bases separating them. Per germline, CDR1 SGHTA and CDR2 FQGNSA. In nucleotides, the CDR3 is TGTGCCAGCAGCTTAGAAGCGGAGAGGGAGAACGAGCAGTACTTA. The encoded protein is CASSLEAERENEQYL.

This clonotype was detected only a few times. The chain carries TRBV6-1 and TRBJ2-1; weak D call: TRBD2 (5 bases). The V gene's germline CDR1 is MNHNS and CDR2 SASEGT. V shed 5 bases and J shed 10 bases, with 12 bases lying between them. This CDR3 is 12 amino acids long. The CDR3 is CASSPLPGEQFF. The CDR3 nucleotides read TGTGCCAGCAGTCCTCTCCCGGGGGAGCAGTTCTTC.

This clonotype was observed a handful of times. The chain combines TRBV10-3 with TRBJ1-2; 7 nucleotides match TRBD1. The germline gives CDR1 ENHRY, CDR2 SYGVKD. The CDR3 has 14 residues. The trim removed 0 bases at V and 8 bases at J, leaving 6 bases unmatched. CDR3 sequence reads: CAISESGGPGGYTF. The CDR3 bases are TGTGCCATCAGTGAGTCAGGGGGCCCGGGCGGCTACACCTTC.

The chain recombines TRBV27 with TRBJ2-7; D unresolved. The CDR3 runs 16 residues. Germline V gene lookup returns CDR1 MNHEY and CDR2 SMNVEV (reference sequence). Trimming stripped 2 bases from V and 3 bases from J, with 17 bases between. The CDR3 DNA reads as TGTGCCAGCAGTTTACGTACGGGTCTCGACAACTACGAGCAGTACTTC. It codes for CASSLRTGLDNYEQYF.

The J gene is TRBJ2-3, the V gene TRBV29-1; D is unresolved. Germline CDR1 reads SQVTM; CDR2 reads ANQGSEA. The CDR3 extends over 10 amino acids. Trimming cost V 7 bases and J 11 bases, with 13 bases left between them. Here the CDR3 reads CSARLGMQYF. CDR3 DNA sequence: TGCAGCGCAAGACTGGGGATGCAGTATTTT.

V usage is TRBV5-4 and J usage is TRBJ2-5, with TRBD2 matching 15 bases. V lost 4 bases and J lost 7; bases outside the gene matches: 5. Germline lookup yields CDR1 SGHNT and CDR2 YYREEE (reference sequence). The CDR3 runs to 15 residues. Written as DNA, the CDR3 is TGTGCCAGCAGCACCCGGACTAGCGGGAGGGGGACCCAGTACTTC. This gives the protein CASSTRTSGRGTQYF.

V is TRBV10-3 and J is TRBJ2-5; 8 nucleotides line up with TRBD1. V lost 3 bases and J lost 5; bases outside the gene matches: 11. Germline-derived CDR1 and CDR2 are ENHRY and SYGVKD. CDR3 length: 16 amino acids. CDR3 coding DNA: TGTGCCATCAGTGATGTTAAGGACAGGGTATCGGAGACCCAGTACTTC. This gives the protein CAISDVKDRVSETQYF.

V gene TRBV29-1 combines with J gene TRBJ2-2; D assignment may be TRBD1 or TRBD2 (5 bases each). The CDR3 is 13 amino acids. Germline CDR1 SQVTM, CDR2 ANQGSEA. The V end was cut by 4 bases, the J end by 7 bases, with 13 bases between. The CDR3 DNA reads TGCAGCGTTGTCGGGGCACCCCTCGGGGAGCTGTTTTTT. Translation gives CSVVGAPLGELFF.

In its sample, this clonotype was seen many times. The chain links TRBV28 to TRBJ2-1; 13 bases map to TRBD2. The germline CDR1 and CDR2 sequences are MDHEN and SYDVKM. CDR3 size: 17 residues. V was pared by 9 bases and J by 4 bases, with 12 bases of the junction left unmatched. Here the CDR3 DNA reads TGTGCCAGGACTAGCGGGAGGCGCTCATGCTATTACAATGAGCAGTTCTTC. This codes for CARTSGRRSCYYNEQFF.

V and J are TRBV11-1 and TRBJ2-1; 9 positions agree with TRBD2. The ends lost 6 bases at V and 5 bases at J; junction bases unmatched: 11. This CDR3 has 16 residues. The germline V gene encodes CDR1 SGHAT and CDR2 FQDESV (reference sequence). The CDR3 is CASRPPTSGKNNEQFF. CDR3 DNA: TGTGCCAGCAGGCCACCGACTAGCGGAAAGAACAATGAGCAGTTCTTC.

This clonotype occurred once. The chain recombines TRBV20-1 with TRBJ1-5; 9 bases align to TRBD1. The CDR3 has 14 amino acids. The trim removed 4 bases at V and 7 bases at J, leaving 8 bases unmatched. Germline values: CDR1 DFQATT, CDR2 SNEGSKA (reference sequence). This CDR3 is CSAILQGAGQPQHF. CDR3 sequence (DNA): TGCAGTGCTATCTTACAGGGGGCTGGCCAGCCCCAGCATTTT.

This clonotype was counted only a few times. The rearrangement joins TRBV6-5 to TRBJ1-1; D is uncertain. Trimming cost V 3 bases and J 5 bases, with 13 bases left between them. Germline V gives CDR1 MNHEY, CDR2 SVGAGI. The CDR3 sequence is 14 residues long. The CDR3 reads CASSYLPGGTEAFF. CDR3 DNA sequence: TGTGCCAGCAGTTATCTCCCGGGAGGGACTGAAGCTTTCTTT.

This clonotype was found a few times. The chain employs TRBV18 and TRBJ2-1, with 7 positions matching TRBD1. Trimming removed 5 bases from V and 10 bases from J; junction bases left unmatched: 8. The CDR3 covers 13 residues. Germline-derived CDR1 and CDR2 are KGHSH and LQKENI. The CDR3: CASSGTQGDEQFF. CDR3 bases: TGTGCCAGCTCAGGAACTCAGGGGGACGAGCAGTTCTTC.

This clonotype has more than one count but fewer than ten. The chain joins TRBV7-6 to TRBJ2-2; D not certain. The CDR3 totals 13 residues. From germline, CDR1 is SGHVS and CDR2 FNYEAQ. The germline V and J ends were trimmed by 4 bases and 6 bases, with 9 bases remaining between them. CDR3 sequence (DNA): TGTGCCAGCAGCTCACTCTTAGCCGGGGAGCTGTTTTTT. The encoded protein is CASSSLLAGELFF.

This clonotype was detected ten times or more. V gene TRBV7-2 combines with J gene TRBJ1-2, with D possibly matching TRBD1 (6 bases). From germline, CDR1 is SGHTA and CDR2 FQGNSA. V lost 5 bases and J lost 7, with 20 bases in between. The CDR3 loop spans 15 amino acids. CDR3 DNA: TGTGCCAGCAGCCGACGAGGGGGGGGCGGACCTGGCTACACCTTC. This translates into CASSRRGGGGPGYTF.

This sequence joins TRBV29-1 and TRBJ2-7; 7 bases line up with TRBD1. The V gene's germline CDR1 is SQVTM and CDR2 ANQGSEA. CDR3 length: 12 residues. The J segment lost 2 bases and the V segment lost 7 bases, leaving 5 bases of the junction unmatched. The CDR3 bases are TGCAGCGCACTGACAGGGCCCTACGAGCAGTACTTC. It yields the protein CSALTGPYEQYF.

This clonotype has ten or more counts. CDR3 sequence reads: CASSSPGTGGGGYGYTF. The CDR3 DNA is TGTGCCAGCAGCTCCCCCGGGACAGGGGGAGGGGGCTATGGCTACACCTTC. The chain carries TRBV7-2 and TRBJ1-2, with TRBD1 identical over 11 bases. The CDR3 loop spans 17 amino acids. V lost 4 bases to trimming and J lost 4 bases; unmatched junction nucleotides: 11. The germline V gene encodes CDR1 SGHTA and CDR2 FQGNSA. Based on the CDR3 plus reference TRBV7-2 and TRBJ1-2, the full variable domain is GAGVSQSPSNKVTEKGKDVELRCDPISGHTALYWYRQSLGQGLEFLIYFQGNSAPDKSGLPSDRFSAERTGGSVSTLTIQRTQQEDSAVYLCASSSPGTGGGGYGYTFGSGTRLTVV.

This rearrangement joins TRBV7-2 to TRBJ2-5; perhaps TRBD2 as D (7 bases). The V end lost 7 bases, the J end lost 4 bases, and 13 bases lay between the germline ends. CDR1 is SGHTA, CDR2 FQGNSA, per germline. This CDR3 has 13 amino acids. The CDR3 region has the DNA TGTGCCAGCAAAAGGGGGGAGGGAGAGACCCAGTACTTC. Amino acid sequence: CASKRGEGETQYF.

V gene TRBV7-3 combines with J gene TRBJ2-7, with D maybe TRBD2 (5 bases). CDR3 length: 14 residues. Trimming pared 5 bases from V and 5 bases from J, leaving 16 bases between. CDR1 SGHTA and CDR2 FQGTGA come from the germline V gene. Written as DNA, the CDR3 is TGTGCCAGCAGCCCTCCCGGGCGGGCAGACGAGCAGTACTTC. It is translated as CASSPPGRADEQYF.

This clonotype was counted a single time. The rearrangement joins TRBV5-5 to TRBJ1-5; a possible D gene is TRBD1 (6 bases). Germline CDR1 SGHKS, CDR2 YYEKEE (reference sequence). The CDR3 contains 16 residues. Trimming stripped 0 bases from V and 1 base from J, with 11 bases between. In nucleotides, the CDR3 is TGTGCCAGCAGCTTGGAGGGGGGCTGGAGCAATCAGCCCCAGCATTTT. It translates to CASSLEGGWSNQPQHF.

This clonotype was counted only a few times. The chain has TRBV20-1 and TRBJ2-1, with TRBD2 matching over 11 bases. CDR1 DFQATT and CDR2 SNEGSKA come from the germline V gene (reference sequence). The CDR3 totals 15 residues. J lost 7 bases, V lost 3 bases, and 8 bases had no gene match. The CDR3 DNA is TGCAGTGCTAGGCCGGGACTAGCGGTTATTAATGAGCAGTTCTTC. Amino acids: CSARPGLAVINEQFF.

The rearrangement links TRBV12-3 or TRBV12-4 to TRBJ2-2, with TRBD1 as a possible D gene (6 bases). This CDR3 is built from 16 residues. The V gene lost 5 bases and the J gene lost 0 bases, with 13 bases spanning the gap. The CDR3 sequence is CASSPPRQANTGELFF. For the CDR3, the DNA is TGTGCCAGCAGTCCACCCCGACAGGCGAACACCGGGGAGCTGTTTTTT.

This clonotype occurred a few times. The CDR3 DNA follows: TGTGCCAGCAGTGCCACCGTCCTAAGTAATTCACCCCTCCACTTT. Translating it yields CASSATVLSNSPLHF. The gene calls are TRBV2 and TRBJ1-6; unclear D gene. The V end lost 4 bases, the J end lost 6 bases, and 13 bases lay between the germline ends. The length of the CDR3 is 15 residues. Germline V gene sequence: CDR1 SNHLY, CDR2 FYNNEI.

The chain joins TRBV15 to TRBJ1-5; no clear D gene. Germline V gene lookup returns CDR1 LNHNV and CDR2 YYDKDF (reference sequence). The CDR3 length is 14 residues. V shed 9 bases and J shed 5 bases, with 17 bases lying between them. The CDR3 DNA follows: TGTGCCACTGCGGACCCAAGCGGATATCAGCCCCAGCATTTT. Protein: CATADPSGYQPQHF.

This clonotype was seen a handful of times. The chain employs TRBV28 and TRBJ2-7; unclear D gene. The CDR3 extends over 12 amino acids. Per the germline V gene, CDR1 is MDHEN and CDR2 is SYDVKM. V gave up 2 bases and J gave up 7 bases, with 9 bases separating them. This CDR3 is CASSLVGWEQYF. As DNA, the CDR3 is TGTGCCAGCAGTTTAGTAGGGTGGGAGCAGTACTTC. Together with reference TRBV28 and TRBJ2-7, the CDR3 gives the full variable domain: DVKVTQSSRYLVKRTGEKVFLECVQDMDHENMFWYRQDPGLGLRLIYFSYDVKMKEKGDIPEGYSVSREKKERFSLILESASTNQTSMYLCASSLVGWEQYFGPGTRLTVT.

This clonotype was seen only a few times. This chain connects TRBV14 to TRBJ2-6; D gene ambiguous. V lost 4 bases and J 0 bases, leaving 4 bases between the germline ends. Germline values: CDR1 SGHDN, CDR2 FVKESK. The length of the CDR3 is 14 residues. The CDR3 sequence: CASSRSSGANVLTF. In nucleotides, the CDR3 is TGTGCCAGCAGCCGATCCTCTGGGGCCAACGTCCTGACTTTC.

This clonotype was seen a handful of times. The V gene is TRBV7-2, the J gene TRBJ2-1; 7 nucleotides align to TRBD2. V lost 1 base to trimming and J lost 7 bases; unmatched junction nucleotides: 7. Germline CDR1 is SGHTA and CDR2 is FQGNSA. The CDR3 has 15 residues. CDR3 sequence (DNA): TGTGCCAGCAGCTTAGTCGCTAGCGGAGGGAATGAGCAGTTCTTC. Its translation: CASSLVASGGNEQFF. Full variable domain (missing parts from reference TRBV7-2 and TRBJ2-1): GAGVSQSPSNKVTEKGKDVELRCDPISGHTALYWYRQSLGQGLEFLIYFQGNSAPDKSGLPSDRFSAERTGGSVSTLTIQRTQQEDSAVYLCASSLVASGGNEQFFGPGTRLTVL.

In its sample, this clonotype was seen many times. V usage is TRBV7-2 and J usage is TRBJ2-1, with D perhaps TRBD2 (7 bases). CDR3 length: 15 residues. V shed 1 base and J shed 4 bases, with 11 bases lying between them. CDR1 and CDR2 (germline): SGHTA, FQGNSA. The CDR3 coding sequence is TGTGCCAGCAGCTTAGAACGGGGGGCGTACAATGAGCAGTTCTTC. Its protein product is CASSLERGAYNEQFF.